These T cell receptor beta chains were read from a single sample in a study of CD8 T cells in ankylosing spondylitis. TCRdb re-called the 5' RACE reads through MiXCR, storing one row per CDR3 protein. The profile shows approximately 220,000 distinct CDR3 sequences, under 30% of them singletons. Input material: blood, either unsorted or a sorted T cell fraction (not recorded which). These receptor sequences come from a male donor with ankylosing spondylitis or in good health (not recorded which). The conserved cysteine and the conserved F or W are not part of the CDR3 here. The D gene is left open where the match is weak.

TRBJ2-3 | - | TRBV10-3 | AISERGASSTDTQY
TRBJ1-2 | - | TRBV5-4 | ASSNDGNYGYT
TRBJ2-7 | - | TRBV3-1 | ASSPRDVSYEQY
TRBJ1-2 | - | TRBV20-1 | SARDFGVTYGYT
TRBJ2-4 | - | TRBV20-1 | SAMRTEKNIQY
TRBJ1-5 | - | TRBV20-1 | SAMQGGGNQPQH
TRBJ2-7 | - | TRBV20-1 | SAGQREAYEQY
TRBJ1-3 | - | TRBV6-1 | ASSRSGVAGTPGNTIY
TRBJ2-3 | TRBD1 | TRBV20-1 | SARAFVGGTGGFADTQY
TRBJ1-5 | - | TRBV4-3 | ASSQYRDQPQH
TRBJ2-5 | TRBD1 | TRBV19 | ASSRGLQETQY
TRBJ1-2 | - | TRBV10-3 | AISESSANYGYT
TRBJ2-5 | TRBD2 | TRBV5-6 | ASSLSTSGQETQY
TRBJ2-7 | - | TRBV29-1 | SVIAEAYEQY
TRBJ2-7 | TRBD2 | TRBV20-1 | SARDPSGRFWEQY
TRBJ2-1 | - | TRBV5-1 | ASWSRGNEQF
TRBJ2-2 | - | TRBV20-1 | SARGEELF
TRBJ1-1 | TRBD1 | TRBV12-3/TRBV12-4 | ASSPRQGERNTEAF